These 30 T cell receptor beta chains were all obtained from the same sample, sequenced in a study of blood T cells in healthy people across ages (dated by TCRdb to about 2015). The library came from 5' RACE. TCRdb names Illumina HiSeq 2500 as the instrument used. The second PCR ran for roughly 6 to 11 cycles and used a J-beta primer mix along with a sample-barcoded 5' primer. The public reads were run again by TCRdb, first through fastp at Q25 and then through MiXCR, and only productive beta chains were kept. Each CDR3 protein gets just one entry, which takes the most common genes and DNA from the rows behind it. The sample has about 830,000 distinct CDR3 sequences on record, 55% to 70% of them singletons. The ten largest clones capture around 20% of the sample. The sequenced sample was blood. These receptors originate from a young man in good health.

This chain joins TRBV20-1 and TRBJ2-5; weak D call: TRBD2 (6 bases). The CDR3 has 14 amino acids. Germline V gene data show CDR1 as DFQATT and CDR2 as SNEGSKA (reference sequence). Deletions cut 0 bases from V and 5 bases from J, with 13 bases between. DNA of the CDR3: TGCAGTGCTAGAGAAACACTAGCCTGGGAGACCCAGTACTTC. Its protein product is CSARETLAWETQYF.

The chain is built from TRBV4-2 and TRBJ2-5; 8 positions agree with TRBD1. CDR3 length: 19 residues. The V gene's germline CDR1 is LGHNA and CDR2 YNFKEQ. J lost 0 bases, V lost 1 base, and 13 bases had no gene match. Written as DNA, the CDR3 is TGTGCCAGCAGCCAAGGGTTGGGGACAGGCTCCAGGAACCAAGAGACCCAGTACTTC. This sequence encodes CASSQGLGTGSRNQETQYF.

This clonotype was picked up a small number of times. V and J are TRBV13 and TRBJ2-7; 11 nucleotides match TRBD1. CDR3 length: 19 residues. Germline values: CDR1 PRHDT, CDR2 FYEKMQ (reference sequence). Unmatched junction bases numbered 13, after V lost 3 bases and J lost 0 bases. For the CDR3, the DNA is TGTGCCAGCAGCTTCGGCGGACAGGGGGCCGCCCGAAGCTCCTACGAGCAGTACTTC. It is translated as CASSFGGQGAARSSYEQYF.

The chain employs TRBV19 and TRBJ2-3; 8 bases align to TRBD2. Per the germline V gene, CDR1 is LNHDA and CDR2 is SQIVND (reference sequence). The ends lost 3 bases at V and 5 bases at J; junction bases unmatched: 10. CDR3 length equals 16 residues. This CDR3 is CASSIYLRGAGDTQYF. The DNA for the CDR3 is TGTGCCAGTAGTATTTACCTGCGGGGGGCGGGAGATACGCAGTATTTT. Supplemented by reference TRBV19 and TRBJ2-3, the full variable domain reads DGGITQSPKYLFRKEGQNVTLSCEQNLNHDAMYWYRQDPGQGLRLIYYSQIVNDFQKGDIAEGYSVSREKKESFPLTVTSAQKNPTAFYLCASSIYLRGAGDTQYFGPGTRLTVL.

This clonotype was seen at least ten times. This chain links TRBV5-1 with TRBJ2-7; D is possibly TRBD2 (6 bases). The V gene's germline CDR1 is SGHRS and CDR2 YFSETQ. V was trimmed by 0 bases and J by 3 bases, leaving 19 bases between them. This CDR3 spans 17 amino acids. Here the CDR3 DNA reads TGCGCCAGCAGCTTGGCAGGAGGGGCGATTGGGGTCTACGAGCAGTACTTC. It is translated as CASSLAGGAIGVYEQYF.

This clonotype has just a few counts. A much larger clonotype is one base distant, so this may be a read error. The genes are TRBV7-9 and TRBJ2-7, with 7 bases that match TRBD2. Germline assignment: CDR1 SEHNR and CDR2 FQNEAQ (reference sequence). V lost 1 base, J lost 7 bases, and 10 bases stayed unmatched. There are 15 residues in the CDR3. CDR3 protein: CASSLVAGEYNEQYF. The CDR3 DNA reads as TGTGCCAGCAGCTTAGTTGCGGGGGAGTACAATGAGCAGTACTTC.

This clonotype was counted a few times. This chain connects TRBV4-2 to TRBJ1-1; no clear D. The length of the CDR3 is 12 residues. The V gene lost 0 bases and the J gene lost 9 bases, with 8 bases spanning the gap. CDR1 is LGHNA and CDR2 is YNFKEQ in the germline V gene. As DNA, the CDR3 is TGTGCCAGCAGCCAAGATAGGGTTCAAGCTTTCTTT. This encodes CASSQDRVQAFF.

The CDR3 DNA reads as TGTGCCAGCAGTGTAGTCCAGAGTCCTGGCTACACCTTC. Encoded protein: CASSVVQSPGYTF. J is TRBJ1-2 and V is TRBV28; D unresolved. The CDR3 extends over 13 amino acids. V lost 5 bases and J lost 7, with 14 bases in between. Germline lookup yields CDR1 MDHEN and CDR2 SYDVKM.

The chain employs TRBV3-1 and TRBJ2-4, with TRBD1 as a possible D gene (5 bases). The DNA end is more similar to TRBJ2-7, so the J call may be wrong. The CDR3 covers 13 residues. The germline V gene has CDR1 LGHDT and CDR2 YNNKEL (reference sequence). The CDR3 sequence is CASRDSTVYEQYF. The CDR3 coding sequence is TGTGCCAGCAGAGATTCGACAGTTTACGAGCAGTACTTC.

This chain joins TRBV7-2 and TRBJ2-1; unclear D gene. This CDR3 is built from 11 residues. Germline CDR1 and CDR2: SGHTA and FQGNSA. The ends were cut back, 2 bases at V and 13 bases at J, with 9 bases in the middle. The CDR3 loop is CASSLLSDQFF. The CDR3 coding sequence is TGTGCCAGCAGCTTATTGAGTGATCAGTTCTTC.

The chain employs TRBV12-5 and TRBJ1-1, with 9 bases aligning to TRBD1. The J segment lost 2 bases and the V segment lost 2 bases, leaving 21 bases of the junction unmatched. This CDR3 contains 21 residues. Germline lookup yields CDR1 LGHNT and CDR2 FRNRAP. CDR3 sequence reads: CASGLPETDGTGWRQNTEAFF. The DNA of the CDR3 is TGTGCTAGTGGTTTGCCCGAGACCGACGGGACAGGGTGGCGCCAAAACACTGAAGCTTTCTTT.

The chain uses TRBV6-2 or TRBV6-3 and TRBJ2-7, with 10 bases fitting TRBD2. The assigned J gene may be wrong: the sequence end matches TRBJ2-4 better. The CDR3 has 17 amino acids. Germline V lookup: CDR1 MNHEY, CDR2 SVGEGT. DNA for the CDR3: TGTGCCAGCAAGGAGGGGGTACTAGCGGGAACTAAAAACATTCAGTACTTC. It translates to CASKEGVLAGTKNIQYF.

This clonotype was detected only a few times. V and J are TRBV12-3 or TRBV12-4 and TRBJ2-5, with D perhaps matching TRBD2 (6 bases). V lost 6 bases, J lost 3 bases, and 11 bases lay in between. This CDR3 comprises 13 residues. The CDR3 spells CASSVWGEETQYF. The CDR3 bases are TGTGCCAGCAGCGTCTGGGGGGAAGAGACCCAGTACTTC.

The sample holds many counts of this clonotype. This chain connects TRBV10-2 to TRBJ2-7; 10 nucleotides line up with TRBD1. Germline V gene data show CDR1 as WSHSY and CDR2 as SAAADI. The CDR3 covers 16 residues. Trimming cost V 2 bases and J 5 bases; bases outside gene matches: 9. CDR3 nucleotides: TGCGCCAGCAGTGAGAGAATTCGGGACAGGGGCAACGAGCAGTACTTC. It codes for CASSERIRDRGNEQYF.

The V and J genes are TRBV6-1 and TRBJ2-3; 9 nucleotides match TRBD1. CDR1 is MNHNS and CDR2 is SASEGT in the germline V gene. This CDR3 spans 13 amino acids. V shed 9 bases, J shed 6 bases, and the junction held 7 bases outside the gene matches. As DNA, the CDR3 is TGTGCCAGTGGGACAGGGTCGATGGATACGCAGTATTTT. Translation: CASGTGSMDTQYF.

The chain joins TRBV20-1 to TRBJ2-5; a weak D match, TRBD1 (6 bases). Between the trimmed V and J ends, which lost 1 base and 5 bases, there was a span of 20 bases. This CDR3 contains 16 residues. In germline, CDR1 is DFQATT, CDR2 SNEGSKA (reference sequence). The CDR3 here is CSARGVRRQAAETQYF. Here the CDR3 DNA reads TGCAGTGCTAGAGGGGTCCGAAGACAGGCTGCTGAGACCCAGTACTTC.

At least ten counts were recorded for this clonotype. The chain is built from TRBV7-9 and TRBJ2-1, with D possibly matching TRBD1 (5 bases). Germline CDR1 and CDR2: SEHNR and FQNEAQ (reference sequence). V was trimmed by 1 base and J by 0 bases, leaving 7 bases between them. This CDR3 spans 15 amino acids. The chain's CDR3 is CASSLGGRSYNEQFF. For the CDR3, the DNA is TGTGCCAGCAGCTTAGGGGGCCGCTCCTACAATGAGCAGTTCTTC.

The chain links TRBV4-1 to TRBJ1-6; 8 bases agree with TRBD1. Looked up from germline, CDR1 is MGHRA and CDR2 is YSYEKL. This CDR3 is built from 15 residues. J was trimmed by 7 bases and V by 3 bases; bases with no gene match: 5. The CDR3 coding sequence is TGCGCCAGCAGCCACCCGGACAGGGACAATTCACCCCTCCACTTT. Protein: CASSHPDRDNSPLHF.

The chain recombines TRBV4-1 with TRBJ2-1, with a tentative D call TRBD1 (5 bases). The tail of the sequence fits TRBJ2-7 better, so the J call may be wrong. Looked up from germline, CDR1 is MGHRA and CDR2 is YSYEKL. This CDR3 spans 16 amino acids. In DNA form, the CDR3 reads TGCGCCAGCAGCCAAGGACAGTTAAGCTCCTACAATGAGCAGTACTTC. It yields the protein CASSQGQLSSYNEQYF.

This clonotype has more than one count but fewer than ten. The chain links TRBV5-1 to TRBJ2-1; D call uncertain. The CDR3 has 14 amino acids. The V gene's germline CDR1 is SGHRS and CDR2 YFSETQ. V lost 7 bases to trimming and J lost 5 bases, with 16 bases between them. The CDR3 coding sequence is TGCGCCAGCGGGCCGTATGGGATTAACAATGAGCAGTTCTTC. This encodes CASGPYGINNEQFF.

This sequence joins TRBV6-1 and TRBJ2-7, with a weak D call TRBD2 (6 bases). Between the trimmed V and J ends, which lost 3 bases and 2 bases, there was a span of 17 bases. The germline gives CDR1 MNHNS, CDR2 SASEGT. This CDR3 contains 16 residues. The DNA of the CDR3 is TGTGCCAGCAGTGATGGACTAAACCTTGGCACCTACGAGCAGTACTTC. Translated, it gives CASSDGLNLGTYEQYF.

The chain carries TRBV27 and TRBJ2-3; 11 nucleotides align to TRBD2. Germline V gene sequence: CDR1 MNHEY, CDR2 SMNVEV (reference sequence). Losses at the gene ends were 5 bases for V and 4 bases for J; bases not matched to a gene: 11. The CDR3 runs 17 residues. The DNA for the CDR3 is TGTGCCAGCAGTCTGATTACTAGCGGGGGAGTGGCAGATACGCAGTATTTT. Translated: CASSLITSGGVADTQYF.

The chain uses TRBV20-1 and TRBJ2-3; perhaps TRBD2 as D (7 bases). Germline lookup yields CDR1 DFQATT and CDR2 SNEGSKA (reference sequence). The CDR3 sequence is 13 residues long. Between the trimmed V and J ends, which lost 5 bases and 4 bases, there was a span of 13 bases. The CDR3 sequence is CSAWGGAADTQYF. DNA of the CDR3: TGCAGTGCTTGGGGGGGGGCCGCAGATACGCAGTATTTT.

This clonotype occurred once. A much more abundant neighbour one base away suggests this may be a read error. This rearrangement joins TRBV3-1 to TRBJ1-2; D is unresolved. CDR3 length: 14 amino acids. Per germline, CDR1 LGHDT and CDR2 YNNKEL (reference sequence). CDR3 protein: CASSQDSRVYGYIF. CDR3 coding DNA: TGTGCCAGCAGCCAAGATAGCCGGGTATATGGCTACATCTTC.

The chain is built from TRBV30 and TRBJ2-6; D is unresolved. The CDR3 loop spans 15 amino acids. The V gene lost 5 bases and the J gene lost 5 bases, with 16 bases spanning the gap. CDR1 and CDR2 (germline): GTSNPN, SVGIG (reference sequence). The CDR3 loop is CAWYRTSSWANVLTF. The DNA for the CDR3 is TGTGCCTGGTACCGTACCAGTTCCTGGGCCAACGTCCTGACTTTC.

This clonotype was detected only a few times. The chain employs TRBV20-1 and TRBJ2-7, with 8 positions matching TRBD1. There are 12 residues in the CDR3. The germline CDR1 and CDR2 sequences are DFQATT and SNEGSKA (reference sequence). V lost 5 bases to trimming and J lost 3 bases; unmatched junction nucleotides: 3. The CDR3 DNA reads as TGCAGTGCTGCGGACAGGGTCTACGAGCAGTACTTC. It encodes CSAADRVYEQYF.

This clonotype was seen only a few times. V usage is TRBV20-1 and J usage is TRBJ2-7, with a possible D match to TRBD1 (6 bases). V gave up 6 bases and J gave up 7 bases, with 22 bases separating them. Germline values: CDR1 DFQATT, CDR2 SNEGSKA (reference sequence). CDR3 length: 14 residues. CDR3 nucleotide sequence: TGCAGTGCCAGCAGACAGGTCAGGTTGGAGGAGCAGTACTTC. Protein sequence: CSASRQVRLEEQYF.

About this clonotype: A read error may explain this, as a much larger clone is one base away. The chain carries TRBV7-2 and TRBJ1-2; 9 nucleotides align to TRBD1. Germline trimming cut 8 bases from V and 3 bases from J; bases unmatched to any gene: 7. This CDR3 contains 14 residues. Germline-derived CDR1 and CDR2 are SGHTA and FQGNSA. CDR3 nucleotides: TGTGCCAGCGGCCCGCGGACAGGGGACTATGGCTACACCTTC. It yields the protein CASGPRTGDYGYTF.

As to this clonotype: It is unclear where the CDR3 begins or ends on the DNA, so no DNA is shown, and the CDR3 is as TCRdb lists it. The genes are TRBV12-3 or TRBV12-4 and TRBJ1-2; TRBD1, the table's D call, was not compared with the DNA. The CDR3 length equals 14 residues, ends included. The CDR3 loop reads CASSVFSGPGGYTF.

In its sample, this clonotype was seen many times. The chain couples TRBV11-2 to TRBJ2-7; D perhaps matches TRBD1 (5 bases). Per the germline V gene, CDR1 is SGHAT and CDR2 is FQNNGV. Trimming pared 2 bases from V and 1 base from J, leaving 12 bases between. The CDR3 is made up of 15 amino acids. The CDR3 region is CASSLSQGLSYEQYF. CDR3 nucleotides: TGTGCCAGCAGCTTAAGTCAGGGCCTTTCCTACGAGCAGTACTTC.